This TCR beta chain is drawn from a study of blood T cell repertoires in COVID-19. Study processing details: Amplifying reference gene primers gave estimates of nucleated cell counts. The protocol was immunoSEQ multiplex PCR, while the TCRdb copy is restricted to in-frame clones and leaves out a portion. The DNA gave D and trimming, while V, J and clone size come from that table. The sample includes hundreds of thousands of clones, 70% to 90% of them seen just once. Two consecutive negative NP/OP PCR tests, clearance, or resolved symptoms defined Cohort 3 recovery. CDR1 MNHEY and CDR2 SVGAGI come from the germline V gene. This CDR3 contains 13 residues. V lost 5 bases, J lost 4 bases, and 10 bases lay in between.

Input material: PBMCs or T cells enriched from blood (not recorded which). This receptor was obtained from a man aged 35-49 years who had recovered from COVID-19. The chain combines TRBV6-5 with TRBJ2-3, with D hard to call. The CDR3 bases are TGTGCCAGCAGTCGGTCCCCTGCAGATACGCAGTATTTT. The encoded protein is CASSRSPADTQYF.